These 30 T cell receptor beta chains were sequenced from one sample in a study of shared clonotypes between healthy human individuals. The table came from immunoSEQ multiplex PCR; TCRdb's copy has only in-frame clones and leaves some out. The table records about 480,000 clones, about 75% of them present only once. The sequencing input was PBMCs. The receptors shown here come from a woman between 40 and 55 years old in good health. Some clones in this sample may be carry-over from other donors' samples.

The chain joins TRBV29-1 to TRBJ2-3; perhaps TRBD2 as D (5 bases). Germline V gene data show CDR1 as SQVTM and CDR2 as ANQGSEA. V was shortened by 3 bases and J by 4 bases, with 14 bases between the two germline ends. The CDR3 has 14 residues. CDR3 loop: CSVDVHGVPDTQYF. For the CDR3, the DNA is TGCAGCGTTGATGTCCACGGGGTTCCAGATACGCAGTATTTT.

The V call is TRBV18, the J call TRBJ1-4; a weak D match, TRBD1 (6 bases). The CDR3 has 14 residues. Trimming removed 6 bases at V and 0 bases at J, with 8 bases between. The germline gives CDR1 KGHSH, CDR2 LQKENI. Here the CDR3 DNA reads TGTGCCAGCTCCGGGGGCGCAACTAATGAAAAACTGTTTTTT. It specifies CASSGGATNEKLFF.

The chain links TRBV7-3 to TRBJ2-3; D is possibly TRBD2 (6 bases). Germline V gene data show CDR1 as SGHTA and CDR2 as FQGTGA. This CDR3 spans 14 amino acids. V lost 2 bases to trimming and J lost 3 bases, with 9 bases between them. The CDR3 bases are TGTGCCAGCAGCTTAGGCGGGAAGACAGATACGCAGTATTTT. Its protein is CASSLGGKTDTQYF. The whole variable domain, filled in from reference TRBV7-3 and TRBJ2-3, reads GAGVSQTPSNKVTEKGKYVELRCDPISGHTALYWYRQSLGQGPEFLIYFQGTGAADDSGLPNDRFFAVRPEGSVSTLKIQRTERGDSAVYLCASSLGGKTDTQYFGPGTRLTVL.

The chain uses TRBV2 and TRBJ1-5; D uncertain. Trimming took off 8 bases at V and 0 bases at J, with 14 bases between the two ends. The CDR3 loop spans 15 amino acids. The germline V gene has CDR1 SNHLY and CDR2 FYNNEI. The CDR3 spells CASRTETYSNQPQHF. The CDR3 DNA follows: TGTGCCAGCCGTACAGAGACCTATAGCAATCAGCCCCAGCATTTT.

This clone showed up just a few times. CDR3 coding DNA: TGTGCCAGCACCCCAGGGGATTTTGGGGCCAACGTCCTGACTTTC. Translating it yields CASTPGDFGANVLTF. The chain links TRBV6-5 to TRBJ2-6; D perhaps matches TRBD1 (6 bases). This CDR3 has 15 residues. Trimming removed 7 bases at V and 3 bases at J, with 13 bases between. CDR1 and CDR2 from the germline V gene are MNHEY and SVGAGI.

This chain joins TRBV6-6 and TRBJ2-1; the D gene is possibly TRBD2 (6 bases). The germline gives CDR1 MNHNY, CDR2 SVGAGI (reference sequence). There are 13 residues in the CDR3. The V and J ends lost 4 bases and 6 bases respectively, with 10 bases between them. The CDR3 sequence: CASSSTRLNEQFF. The CDR3 DNA reads TGTGCCAGCAGTTCGACTAGGCTCAATGAGCAGTTCTTC.

About this clone itself: A far bigger clonotype differs at one base, so this is likely a read error. Additional DNA sequences in this sample encode the identical CDR3. The chain recombines TRBV29-1 with TRBJ2-3, with TRBD1 as a possible D gene (7 bases). The CDR3 runs to 14 residues. Trimming removed 4 bases at V and 2 bases at J, with 13 bases between. Looked up from germline, CDR1 is SQVTM and CDR2 is ANQGSEA. CDR3 region: CSVAQGGNTDTQYF. The CDR3, as DNA: TGCAGCGTTGCTCAGGGGGGAAACACAGATACGCAGTATTTT.

The chain combines TRBV5-6 with TRBJ2-7; possibly TRBD2 for D (5 bases). Deletions cut 0 bases from V and 2 bases from J, with 12 bases between. The germline gives CDR1 SGHDT, CDR2 YYEEEE. CDR3 size: 15 residues. The CDR3 DNA is TGTGCCAGCAGCTTGGTCTGGGCGGGCCCCTACGAGCAGTACTTC. As protein: CASSLVWAGPYEQYF.

J is TRBJ2-7 and V is TRBV10-1; 16 positions agree with TRBD2. CDR1 and CDR2 from the germline V gene are WNHNN and SYGVQD (reference sequence). The V and J ends lost 6 bases and 0 bases, in that order; junction bases with no gene match: 8. CDR3 size: 18 residues. DNA of the CDR3: TGCGCCAGCAGCCCTACGGGACTAGCGGGAGGGACCTCCTACGAGCAGTACTTC. Its translation is CASSPTGLAGGTSYEQYF.

This chain connects TRBV6-5 to TRBJ2-7, with D unclear. Germline values: CDR1 MNHEY, CDR2 SVGAGI. V gave up 8 bases and J gave up 3 bases, with 20 bases separating them. The CDR3 is 15 residues long. CDR3 DNA sequence: TGTGCCAGCCCAACCCCACAGCTTGTGCTCTACGAGCAGTACTTC. Translation: CASPTPQLVLYEQYF.

This chain links TRBV7-3 with TRBJ2-1, with TRBD2 matching over 9 bases. There are 14 residues in the CDR3. V trimming: 10 bases; J trimming: 1 base; junction bases outside the gene matches: 5. Germline-derived CDR1 and CDR2 are SGHTA and FQGTGA. CDR3 region: CAKSGRSSYNEQFF. The CDR3 DNA reads as TGTGCCAAAAGCGGGAGGTCTTCCTACAATGAGCAGTTCTTC.

The table lists this clone with a count of one. The chain is built from TRBV5-1 and TRBJ2-2, with unresolved D. Germline lookup yields CDR1 SGHRS and CDR2 YFSETQ. This CDR3 contains 15 residues. The V end was cut by 0 bases, the J end by 0 bases, with 6 bases between. The CDR3 reads CASSLGAANTGELFF. For the CDR3, the DNA is TGCGCCAGCAGCTTGGGCGCCGCGAACACCGGGGAGCTGTTTTTT.

This chain uses TRBV5-4 with TRBJ2-7, with 8 bases identical to TRBD2. Looked up from germline, CDR1 is SGHNT and CDR2 is YYREEE (reference sequence). The CDR3 length is 14 residues. J lost 2 bases, V lost 9 bases, and 10 bases had no gene match. CDR3 in DNA: TGTGCCATGGGTCGCGGGGGGCGCACCTACGAGCAGTACTTC. As protein: CAMGRGGRTYEQYF.

The gene calls are TRBV10-3 and TRBJ2-3; D not resolved. V lost 10 bases to trimming and J lost 6 bases, with 20 bases between them. Germline CDR1 reads ENHRY; CDR2 reads SYGVKD. The CDR3 is 14 residues long. CDR3 bases: TGTGCCACAACTCACCCACCATCATGGGATACGCAGTATTTT. It is translated as CATTHPPSWDTQYF.

This chain links TRBV7-2 with TRBJ1-5; no definite D call. The CDR3 covers 15 residues. Germline-derived CDR1 and CDR2 are SGHTA and FQGNSA. The V gene lost 1 base and the J gene lost 6 bases, with 13 bases spanning the gap. This chain's CDR3 is CASSLEYGVGQPQHF. The CDR3 nucleotides are TGTGCCAGCAGCTTAGAGTACGGGGTCGGTCAGCCCCAGCATTTT.

This chain connects TRBV2 to TRBJ2-1, with 10 bases matching TRBD2. The CDR3 consists of 14 residues. CDR1 and CDR2 from the germline V gene are SNHLY and FYNNEI. The V segment lost 6 bases and the J segment 5 bases; nucleotides outside the gene matches: 4. The CDR3 DNA sequence: TGTGCCAGCAGCAGGACTAGCGGAAACAATGAGCAGTTCTTC. Protein sequence: CASSRTSGNNEQFF.

The chain combines TRBV5-1 with TRBJ2-1, with D perhaps TRBD1 or TRBD2 (6 bases each). The CDR3 is made up of 18 amino acids. V lost 4 bases, J lost 0 bases, and 20 bases lay in between. Germline V gives CDR1 SGHRS, CDR2 YFSETQ. The CDR3: CASSPGAGGTTSYNEQFF. CDR3 DNA sequence: TGCGCCAGCAGCCCCGGCGCTGGGGGGACAACCTCCTACAATGAGCAGTTCTTC.

This clone was counted once. The chain is built from TRBV19 and TRBJ1-4; D is unresolved. Germline V gene lookup returns CDR1 LNHDA and CDR2 SQIVND (reference sequence). This CDR3 has 13 amino acids. Trimming took off 5 bases at V and 7 bases at J, with 11 bases between the two ends. The CDR3 spells CASSPWDFEKLFF. The CDR3 nucleotides are TGTGCCAGTAGTCCCTGGGATTTTGAAAAACTGTTTTTT.

The rearrangement joins TRBV4-1 to TRBJ1-3; 10 positions agree with TRBD1. The CDR3 totals 16 residues. The germline CDR1 and CDR2 sequences are MGHRA and YSYEKL. J was trimmed by 4 bases and V by 1 base; bases with no gene match: 4. CDR3 in DNA: TGCGCCAGCAGCCAAGGACAGGGGGCGGGCGGAAACACCATATATTTT. Its protein product is CASSQGQGAGGNTIYF.

The chain has TRBV2 and TRBJ1-4; 8 nucleotides agree with TRBD1. Germline V gene data show CDR1 as SNHLY and CDR2 as FYNNEI. V was pared by 5 bases and J by 8 bases, with 10 bases of the junction left unmatched. The CDR3 covers 15 residues. As DNA, the CDR3 is TGTGCCAGCAGTAAAACCCAGGGGGCCCGGGAAAAACTGTTTTTT. This encodes CASSKTQGAREKLFF.

V usage is TRBV5-1 and J usage is TRBJ1-4; no clear D. Trimming removed 0 bases from V and 0 bases from J, with 6 bases in between. The CDR3 runs 15 residues. Germline V CDR1 and CDR2: SGHRS, YFSETQ. CDR3 residues: CASSLGQSTNEKLFF. Here the CDR3 DNA reads TGCGCCAGCAGCTTGGGGCAGTCAACTAATGAAAAACTGTTTTTT.

The V call is TRBV29-1, the J call TRBJ2-7, with D hard to call. V was shortened by 3 bases and J by 6 bases, with 15 bases between the two germline ends. The germline gives CDR1 SQVTM, CDR2 ANQGSEA. The CDR3 sequence is 13 residues long. The DNA of the CDR3 is TGCAGCGTTGACGGAGTAGGAAACCCCGAGCAGTACTTC. This gives the protein CSVDGVGNPEQYF.

The rearrangement joins TRBV27 to TRBJ2-1, with no clear D. Trimming stripped 8 bases from V and 1 base from J, with 15 bases between. The CDR3 extends over 15 amino acids. CDR1 MNHEY and CDR2 SMNVEV come from the germline V gene (reference sequence). The CDR3 DNA is TGTGCCAGCGGGCCCGAAGACTTGTCCTACAATGAGCAGTTCTTC. This translates into CASGPEDLSYNEQFF.

The genes are TRBV5-1 and TRBJ2-6; D is unresolved. V was pared by 0 bases and J by 4 bases, with 8 bases between. Per germline, CDR1 SGHRS and CDR2 YFSETQ. The CDR3 is 15 amino acids. The CDR3 loop reads CASSLGPAGANVLTF. Here the CDR3 DNA reads TGCGCCAGCAGCTTGGGGCCTGCCGGGGCCAACGTCCTGACTTTC.

V gene TRBV18 combines with J gene TRBJ1-4; no reliable D call. Germline V gene data show CDR1 as KGHSH and CDR2 as LQKENI. The length of the CDR3 is 15 residues. V was cut by 0 bases and J by 7 bases, with 12 bases left in between. Here the CDR3 DNA reads TGTGCCAGCTCACCACCGCGAAGTCGGGGTGAAAAACTGTTTTTT. This sequence encodes CASSPPRSRGEKLFF. The full variable domain, with the rest looked up from reference TRBV18 and TRBJ1-4, is NAGVMQNPRHLVRRRGQEARLRCSPMKGHSHVYWYRQLPEEGLKFMVYLQKENIIDESGMPKERFSAEFPKEGPSILRIQQVVRGDSAAYFCASSPPRSRGEKLFFGSGTQLSVL.

The gene calls are TRBV28 and TRBJ2-7; D gene ambiguous. Germline V lookup: CDR1 MDHEN, CDR2 SYDVKM. The length of the CDR3 is 13 residues. V lost 6 bases and J 7 bases, leaving 16 bases between the germline ends. CDR3 region: CASRPGPGEEQYF. The DNA for the CDR3 is TGTGCCAGCAGGCCCGGGCCGGGTGAAGAGCAGTACTTC. Full variable domain (outside the CDR3, taken from reference TRBV28 and TRBJ2-7): DVKVTQSSRYLVKRTGEKVFLECVQDMDHENMFWYRQDPGLGLRLIYFSYDVKMKEKGDIPEGYSVSREKKERFSLILESASTNQTSMYLCASRPGPGEEQYFGPGTRLTVT.

In this sample, this clone turned up once. The chain links TRBV28 to TRBJ2-6, with no clear D. The germline CDR1 and CDR2 sequences are MDHEN and SYDVKM. Trimming pared 7 bases from V and 3 bases from J, leaving 13 bases between. This CDR3 is built from 15 residues. CDR3 nucleotide sequence: TGTGCCAGCACCCCCGGGCTGGGTGGGGCCAACGTCCTGACTTTC. Translation gives CASTPGLGGANVLTF.

This sequence joins TRBV11-2 and TRBJ2-1, with TRBD1 as a possible D gene (6 bases). This CDR3 spans 15 amino acids. Germline V gene lookup returns CDR1 SGHAT and CDR2 FQNNGV. The ends were cut back, 5 bases at V and 5 bases at J, with 16 bases in the middle. CDR3 amino acids: CASSRVQGMDNEQFF. DNA for the CDR3: TGTGCCAGCAGCAGAGTACAGGGTATGGACAATGAGCAGTTCTTC. The complete variable domain, with remaining parts taken from reference TRBV11-2 and TRBJ2-1, reads EAGVAQSPRYKIIEKRQSVAFWCNPISGHATLYWYQQILGQGPKLLIQFQNNGVVDDSQLPKDRFSAERLKGVDSTLKIQPAKLEDSAVYLCASSRVQGMDNEQFFGPGTRLTVL.

This clone was picked up a small number of times. The chain links TRBV11-2 to TRBJ2-3; unclear D gene. Trimming removed 2 bases at V and 0 bases at J, with 9 bases between. Germline V gene sequence: CDR1 SGHAT, CDR2 FQNNGV. The CDR3 runs 15 residues. The CDR3 bases are TGTGCCAGCAGCTTAATGCGTACCAGCACAGATACGCAGTATTTT. Translated, it gives CASSLMRTSTDTQYF.

The genes are TRBV5-6 and TRBJ1-2; D unresolved. This CDR3 has 14 residues. Germline CDR1 and CDR2: SGHDT and YYEEEE. V lost 2 bases and J 3 bases, leaving 11 bases between the germline ends. The CDR3 reads CASSLDVTDYGYTF. Here the CDR3 DNA reads TGTGCCAGCAGCTTAGACGTTACGGACTATGGCTACACCTTC. Drawing the rest from reference TRBV5-6 and TRBJ1-2, the complete variable domain is DAGVTQSPTHLIKTRGQQVTLRCSPKSGHDTVSWYQQALGQGPQFIFQYYEEEERQRGNFPDRFSGHQFPNYSSELNVNALLLGDSALYLCASSLDVTDYGYTFGSGTRLTVV.